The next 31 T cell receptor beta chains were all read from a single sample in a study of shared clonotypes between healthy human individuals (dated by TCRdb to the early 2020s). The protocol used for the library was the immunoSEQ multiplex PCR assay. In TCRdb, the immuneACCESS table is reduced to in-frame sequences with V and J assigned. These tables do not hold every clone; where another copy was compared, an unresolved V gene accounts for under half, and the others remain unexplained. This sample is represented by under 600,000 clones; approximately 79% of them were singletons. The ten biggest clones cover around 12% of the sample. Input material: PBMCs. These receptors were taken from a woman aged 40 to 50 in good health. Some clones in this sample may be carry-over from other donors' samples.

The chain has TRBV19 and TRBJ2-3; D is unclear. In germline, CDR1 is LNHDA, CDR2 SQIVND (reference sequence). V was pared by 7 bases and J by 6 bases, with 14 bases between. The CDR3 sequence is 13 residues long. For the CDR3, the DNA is TGTGCCAGTACTCCGACCCCTTTTGATACGCAGTATTTT. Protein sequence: CASTPTPFDTQYF. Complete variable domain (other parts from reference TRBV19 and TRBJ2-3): DGGITQSPKYLFRKEGQNVTLSCEQNLNHDAMYWYRQDPGQGLRLIYYSQIVNDFQKGDIAEGYSVSREKKESFPLTVTSAQKNPTAFYLCASTPTPFDTQYFGPGTRLTVL.

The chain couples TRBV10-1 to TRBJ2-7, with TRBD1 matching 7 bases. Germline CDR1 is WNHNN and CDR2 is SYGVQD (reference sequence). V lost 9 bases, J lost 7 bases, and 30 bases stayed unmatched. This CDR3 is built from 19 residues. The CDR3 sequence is CARGGDRSIIAGKTGEQYF. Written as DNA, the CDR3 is TGCGCCAGAGGGGGCGACAGGAGCATAATTGCAGGGAAGACGGGGGAGCAGTACTTC.

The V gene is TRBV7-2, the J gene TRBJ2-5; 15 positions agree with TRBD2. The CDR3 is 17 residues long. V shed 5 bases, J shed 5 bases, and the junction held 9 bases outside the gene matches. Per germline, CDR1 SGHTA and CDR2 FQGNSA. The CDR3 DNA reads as TGTGCCAGCAGCCAACGCCCTGGACTAGCGGGAGGGGAGACCCAGTACTTC. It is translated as CASSQRPGLAGGETQYF.

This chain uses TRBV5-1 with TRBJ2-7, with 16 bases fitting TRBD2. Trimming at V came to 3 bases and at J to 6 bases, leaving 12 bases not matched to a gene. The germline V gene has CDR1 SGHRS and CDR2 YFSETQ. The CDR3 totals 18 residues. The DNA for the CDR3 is TGCGCCAGCAGCTCGGTGGGACTAGCGGGAGGGCCCGCGGCCGAGCAGTACTTC. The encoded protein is CASSSVGLAGGPAAEQYF.

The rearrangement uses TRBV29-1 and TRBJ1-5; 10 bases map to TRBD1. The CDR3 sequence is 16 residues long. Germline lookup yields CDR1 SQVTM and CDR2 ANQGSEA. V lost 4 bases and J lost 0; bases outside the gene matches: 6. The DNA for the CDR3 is TGCAGCGTTGGGGGGACAGGGGAATATAGCAATCAGCCCCAGCATTTT. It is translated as CSVGGTGEYSNQPQHF.

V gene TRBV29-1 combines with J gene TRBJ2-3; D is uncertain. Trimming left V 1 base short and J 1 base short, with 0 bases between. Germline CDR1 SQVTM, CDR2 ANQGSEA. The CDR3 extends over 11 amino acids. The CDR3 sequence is CSVEGTDTQYF. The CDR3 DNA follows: TGCAGCGTTGAAGGCACAGATACGCAGTATTTT.

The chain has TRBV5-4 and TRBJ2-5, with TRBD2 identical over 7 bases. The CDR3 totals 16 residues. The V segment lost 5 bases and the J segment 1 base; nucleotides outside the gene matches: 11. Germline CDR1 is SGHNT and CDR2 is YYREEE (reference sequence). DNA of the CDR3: TGTGCCAGCAGTTCGGGGAGAGCGGGATTCCAAGAGACCCAGTACTTC. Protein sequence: CASSSGRAGFQETQYF.

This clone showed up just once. CDR3 residues: CSVEAVGGSSYEQYF. The CDR3 DNA follows: TGCAGCGTTGAGGCCGTGGGCGGGAGCTCCTACGAGCAGTACTTC. This chain connects TRBV29-1 to TRBJ2-7, with TRBD2 matching 7 bases. The V gene's germline CDR1 is SQVTM and CDR2 ANQGSEA. After removal of 3 bases from V and 0 bases from J, the junction contained 8 bases not matched to a gene. The CDR3 totals 15 residues.

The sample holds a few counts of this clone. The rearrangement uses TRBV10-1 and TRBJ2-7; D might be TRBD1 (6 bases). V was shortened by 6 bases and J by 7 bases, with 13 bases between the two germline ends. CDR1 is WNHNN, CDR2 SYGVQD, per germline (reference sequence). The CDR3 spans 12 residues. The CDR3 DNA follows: TGCGCCAGCAGGAGCCCTAGGGGGGAGCAGTACTTC. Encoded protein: CASRSPRGEQYF.

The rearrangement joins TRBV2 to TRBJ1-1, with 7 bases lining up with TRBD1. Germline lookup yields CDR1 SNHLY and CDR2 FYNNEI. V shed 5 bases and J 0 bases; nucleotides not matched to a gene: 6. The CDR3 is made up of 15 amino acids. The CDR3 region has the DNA TGTGCCAGCAGTCCCGGGACAGCCTTGAACACTGAAGCTTTCTTT. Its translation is CASSPGTALNTEAFF. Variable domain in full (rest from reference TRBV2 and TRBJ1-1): EPEVTQTPSHQVTQMGQEVILRCVPISNHLYFYWYRQILGQKVEFLVSFYNNEISEKSEIFDDQFSVERPDGSNFTLKIRSTKLEDSAMYFCASSPGTALNTEAFFGQGTRLTVV.

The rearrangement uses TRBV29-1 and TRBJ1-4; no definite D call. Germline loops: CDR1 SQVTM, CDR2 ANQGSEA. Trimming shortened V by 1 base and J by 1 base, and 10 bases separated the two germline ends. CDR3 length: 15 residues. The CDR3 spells CSVEVETGTNEKLFF. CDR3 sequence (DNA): TGCAGCGTTGAAGTAGAGACTGGAACTAATGAAAAACTGTTTTTT.

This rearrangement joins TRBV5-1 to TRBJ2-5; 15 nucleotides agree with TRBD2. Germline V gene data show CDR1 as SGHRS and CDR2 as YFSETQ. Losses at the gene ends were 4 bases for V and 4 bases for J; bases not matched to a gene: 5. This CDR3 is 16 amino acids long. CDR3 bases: TGCGCCAGCAGCATAGGACTAGCGGGAGGGAGAGAGACCCAGTACTTC. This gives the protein CASSIGLAGGRETQYF.

The DNA for the CDR3 is TGTGCCAGCAGTCCGGGACAGGGTGCCCCGAACACTGAAGCTTTCTTT. It yields the protein CASSPGQGAPNTEAFF. The chain is built from TRBV6-4 and TRBJ1-1; TRBD1 agrees at 9 bases. Per germline, CDR1 MRHNA and CDR2 SNTAGT. Trimming took 5 bases from V and 1 from J; bases not matched to a gene: 8. There are 16 residues in the CDR3.

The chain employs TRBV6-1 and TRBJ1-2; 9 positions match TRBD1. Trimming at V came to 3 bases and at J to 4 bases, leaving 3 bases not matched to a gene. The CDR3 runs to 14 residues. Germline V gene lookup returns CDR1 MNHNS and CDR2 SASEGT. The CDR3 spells CASSEGQGTYGYTF. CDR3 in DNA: TGTGCCAGCAGTGAGGGACAGGGAACCTATGGCTACACCTTC.

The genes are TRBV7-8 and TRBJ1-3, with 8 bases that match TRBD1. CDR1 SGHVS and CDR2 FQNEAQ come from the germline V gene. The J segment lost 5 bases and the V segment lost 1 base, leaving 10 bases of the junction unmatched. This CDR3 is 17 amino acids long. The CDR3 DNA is TGTGCCAGCAGCTTAGACCCTCCCGACAGGGGTAGAAACACCATATATTTT. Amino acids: CASSLDPPDRGRNTIYF.

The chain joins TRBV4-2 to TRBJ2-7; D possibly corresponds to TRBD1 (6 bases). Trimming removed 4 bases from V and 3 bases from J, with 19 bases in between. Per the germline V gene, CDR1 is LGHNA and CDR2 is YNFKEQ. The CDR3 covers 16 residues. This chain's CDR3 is CASSLQVAGANYEQYF. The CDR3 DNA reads TGTGCCAGCAGCCTACAAGTCGCAGGGGCGAACTACGAGCAGTACTTC.

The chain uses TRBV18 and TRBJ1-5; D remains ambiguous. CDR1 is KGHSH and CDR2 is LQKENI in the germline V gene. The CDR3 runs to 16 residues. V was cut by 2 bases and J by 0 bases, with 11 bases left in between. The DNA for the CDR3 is TGTGCCAGCTCACCAGGCATCGACTATAGCAATCAGCCCCAGCATTTT. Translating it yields CASSPGIDYSNQPQHF. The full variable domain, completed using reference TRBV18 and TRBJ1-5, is NAGVMQNPRHLVRRRGQEARLRCSPMKGHSHVYWYRQLPEEGLKFMVYLQKENIIDESGMPKERFSAEFPKEGPSILRIQQVVRGDSAAYFCASSPGIDYSNQPQHFGDGTRLSIL.

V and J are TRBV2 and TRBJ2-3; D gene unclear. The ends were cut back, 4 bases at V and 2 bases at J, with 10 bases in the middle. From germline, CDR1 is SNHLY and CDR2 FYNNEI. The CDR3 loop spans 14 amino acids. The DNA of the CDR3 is TGTGCCAGCAGTGTCGCCCCGTTCACAGATACGCAGTATTTT. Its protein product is CASSVAPFTDTQYF.

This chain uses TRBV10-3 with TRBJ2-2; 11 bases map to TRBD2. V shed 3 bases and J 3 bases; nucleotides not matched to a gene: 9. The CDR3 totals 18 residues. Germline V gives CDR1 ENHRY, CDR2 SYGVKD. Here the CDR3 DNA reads TGTGCCATCAGTGATCTAGCGGGAGGCCCCGGGGACACCGGGGAGCTGTTTTTT. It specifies CAISDLAGGPGDTGELFF.

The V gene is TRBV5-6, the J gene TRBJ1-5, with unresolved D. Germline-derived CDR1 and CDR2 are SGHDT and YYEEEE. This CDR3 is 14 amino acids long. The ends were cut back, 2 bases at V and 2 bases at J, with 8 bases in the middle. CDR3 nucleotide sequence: TGTGCCAGCAGCTTTGAGGGAGGCAATCAGCCCCAGCATTTT. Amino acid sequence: CASSFEGGNQPQHF.

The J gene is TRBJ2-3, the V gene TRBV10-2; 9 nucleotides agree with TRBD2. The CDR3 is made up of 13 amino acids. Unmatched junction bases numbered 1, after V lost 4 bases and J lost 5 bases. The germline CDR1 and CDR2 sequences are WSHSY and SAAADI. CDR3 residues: CASSGLAVDTQYF. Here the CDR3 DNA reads TGCGCCAGCAGTGGACTAGCGGTAGATACGCAGTATTTT.

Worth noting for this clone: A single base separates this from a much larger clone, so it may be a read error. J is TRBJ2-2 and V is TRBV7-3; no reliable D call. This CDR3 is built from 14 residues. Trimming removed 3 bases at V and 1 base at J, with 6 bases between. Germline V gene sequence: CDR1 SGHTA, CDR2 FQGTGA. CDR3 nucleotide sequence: TGTGCCAGCAGCTTGGGTCAGAACACCGGGGAGCTGTTTTTT. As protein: CASSLGQNTGELFF.

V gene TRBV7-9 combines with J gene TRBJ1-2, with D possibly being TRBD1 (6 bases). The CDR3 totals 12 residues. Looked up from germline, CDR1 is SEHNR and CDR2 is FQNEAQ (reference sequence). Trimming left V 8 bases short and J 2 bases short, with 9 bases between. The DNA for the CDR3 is TGTGCCAGCGGTCAGGGGAACTATGGCTACACCTTC. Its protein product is CASGQGNYGYTF.

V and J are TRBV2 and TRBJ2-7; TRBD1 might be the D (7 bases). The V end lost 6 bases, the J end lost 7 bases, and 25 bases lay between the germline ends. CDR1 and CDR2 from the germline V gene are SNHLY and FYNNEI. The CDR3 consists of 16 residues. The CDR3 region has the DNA TGTGCCAGCAGGGCAACCTCGACAGGGTCTCGGGGGGAGCAGTACTTC. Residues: CASRATSTGSRGEQYF.

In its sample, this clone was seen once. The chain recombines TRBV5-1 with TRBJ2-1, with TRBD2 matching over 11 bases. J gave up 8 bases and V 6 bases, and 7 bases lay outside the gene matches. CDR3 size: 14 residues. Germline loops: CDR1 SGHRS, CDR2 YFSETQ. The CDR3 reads CASKRSGRVDEQFF. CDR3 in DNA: TGCGCCAGCAAACGTAGCGGGAGGGTCGATGAGCAGTTCTTC.

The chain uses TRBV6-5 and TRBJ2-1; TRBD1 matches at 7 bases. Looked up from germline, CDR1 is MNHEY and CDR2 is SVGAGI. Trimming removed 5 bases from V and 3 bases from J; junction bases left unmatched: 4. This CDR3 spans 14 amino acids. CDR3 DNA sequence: TGTGCCAGCAGTCGGGACAGTCGCTACAATGAGCAGTTCTTC. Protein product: CASSRDSRYNEQFF.

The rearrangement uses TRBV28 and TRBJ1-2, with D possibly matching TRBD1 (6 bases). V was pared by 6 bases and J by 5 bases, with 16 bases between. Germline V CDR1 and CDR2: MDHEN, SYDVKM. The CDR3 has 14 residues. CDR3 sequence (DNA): TGTGCCAGCAGCTCCCCCGGGACACCTTATGGCTACACCTTC. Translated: CASSSPGTPYGYTF.

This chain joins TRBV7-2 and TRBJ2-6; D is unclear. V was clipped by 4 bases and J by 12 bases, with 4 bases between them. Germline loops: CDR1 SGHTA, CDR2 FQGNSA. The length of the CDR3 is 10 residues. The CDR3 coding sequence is TGTGCCAGCAGCTCCGGCGTCCTGACTTTC. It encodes CASSSGVLTF.

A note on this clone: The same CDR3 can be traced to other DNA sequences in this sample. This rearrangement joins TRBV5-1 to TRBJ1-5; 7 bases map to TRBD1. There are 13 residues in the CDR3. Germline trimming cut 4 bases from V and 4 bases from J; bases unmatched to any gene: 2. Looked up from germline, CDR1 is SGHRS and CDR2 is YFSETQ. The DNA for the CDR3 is TGCGCCAGCAGCCCAGGGGGGAATCAGCCCCAGCATTTT. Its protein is CASSPGGNQPQHF.

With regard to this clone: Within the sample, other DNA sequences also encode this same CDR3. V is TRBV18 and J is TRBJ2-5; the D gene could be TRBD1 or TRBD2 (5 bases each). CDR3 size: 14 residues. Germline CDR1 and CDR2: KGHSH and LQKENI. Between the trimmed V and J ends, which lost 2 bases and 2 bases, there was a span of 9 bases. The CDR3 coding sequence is TGTGCCAGCTCACCAGGGACGCCACAAGAGACCCAGTACTTC. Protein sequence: CASSPGTPQETQYF.

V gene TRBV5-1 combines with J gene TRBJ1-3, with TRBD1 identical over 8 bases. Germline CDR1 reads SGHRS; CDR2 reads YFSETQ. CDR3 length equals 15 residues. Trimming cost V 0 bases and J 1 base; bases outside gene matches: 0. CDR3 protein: CASSLGTGSGNTIYF. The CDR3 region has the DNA TGCGCCAGCAGCTTGGGGACAGGGTCTGGAAACACCATATATTTT. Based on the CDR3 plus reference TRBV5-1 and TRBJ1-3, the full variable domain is KAGVTQTPRYLIKTRGQQVTLSCSPISGHRSVSWYQQTPGQGLQFLFEYFSETQRNKGNFPGRFSGRQFSNSRSEMNVSTLELGDSALYLCASSLGTGSGNTIYFGEGSWLTVV.